Below are 27 T cell receptor beta chains sequenced from a single sample in a study of blood T cell repertoires in COVID-19. Measured with immunoSEQ multiplex PCR; TCRdb has only the in-frame clones, and not every one. The data hold fewer than 350,000 clones, with around 90% observed a single time. The sequenced sample was PBMCs or T cells enriched from blood (not recorded which). The receptors were sampled from a man between 60 and 75 years old who had recovered from COVID-19.

The count of this clone is one. The V gene is TRBV5-1, the J gene TRBJ2-1; D might be TRBD2 (6 bases). Trimming shortened V by 2 bases and J by 7 bases, and 22 bases separated the two germline ends. The CDR3 totals 17 residues. CDR1 is SGHRS and CDR2 is YFSETQ in the germline V gene. The CDR3 loop reads CASSFKTGTPTVNEQFF. The CDR3 nucleotides are TGCGCCAGCAGCTTTAAAACCGGGACTCCCACCGTGAATGAGCAGTTCTTC. The full variable domain, rest sourced from reference TRBV5-1 and TRBJ2-1, is KAGVTQTPRYLIKTRGQQVTLSCSPISGHRSVSWYQQTPGQGLQFLFEYFSETQRNKGNFPGRFSGRQFSNSRSEMNVSTLELGDSALYLCASSFKTGTPTVNEQFFGPGTRLTVL.

This sequence joins TRBV9 and TRBJ2-5, with 8 bases aligning to TRBD1. V dropped 3 bases and J dropped 1; count of bases not matched to a gene: 5. Germline V gene sequence: CDR1 SGDLS, CDR2 YYNGEE. This CDR3 is built from 15 residues. CDR3 nucleotide sequence: TGTGCCAGCAGCGCCCAGGACAGGGTCCAAGAGACCCAGTACTTC. It is translated as CASSAQDRVQETQYF. Filled out from reference TRBV9 and TRBJ2-5, the complete variable domain reads DSGVTQTPKHLITATGQRVTLRCSPRSGDLSVYWYQQSLDQGLQFLIQYYNGEERAKGNILERFSAQQFPDLHSELNLSSLELGDSALYFCASSAQDRVQETQYFGPGTRLLVL.

The V gene is TRBV11-3, the J gene TRBJ2-1; 11 bases align to TRBD2. The CDR3 is 14 amino acids. Germline V gene sequence: CDR1 SGHNT, CDR2 YENEEA. V was clipped by 5 bases and J by 10 bases; unmatched bases: 7. The CDR3 nucleotides are TGTGCCAGCAGCGCGACTAGCGGGAAGAGCGAGCAGTTCTTC. This encodes CASSATSGKSEQFF.

The chain couples TRBV18 to TRBJ1-1; D uncertain. Trimming left V 3 bases short and J 0 bases short, with 8 bases between. This CDR3 has 14 residues. CDR1 and CDR2 from the germline V gene are KGHSH and LQKENI. The DNA of the CDR3 is TGTGCCAGCTCACCCCAGAGCGTGAACACTGAAGCTTTCTTT. This translates into CASSPQSVNTEAFF.

The rearrangement uses TRBV3-1 (or the pseudogene TRBV3-2) and TRBJ1-3, with D unclear. The CDR3 covers 13 residues. CDR1 and CDR2 from the germline V gene are LGHDT and YNNKEL (reference sequence). Trimming took 1 base from V and 4 from J, leaving 5 bases between them. CDR3 loop: CASSQARGNTIYF. The CDR3 nucleotides read TGTGCCAGCAGCCAAGCTAGAGGAAACACCATATATTTT.

The chain carries TRBV9 and TRBJ1-2, with D uncertain. V lost 0 bases and J 2 bases, leaving 8 bases between the germline ends. Germline assignment: CDR1 SGDLS and CDR2 YYNGEE. The CDR3 runs 14 residues. CDR3 DNA: TGTGCCAGCAGCGTAGCTGGGGAGAACTATGGCTACACCTTC. Its translation is CASSVAGENYGYTF.

The chain recombines TRBV5-4 with TRBJ2-1; TRBD2 is a possible D gene (5 bases). The V gene lost 4 bases and the J gene lost 9 bases, with 23 bases spanning the gap. The CDR3 runs 16 residues. From germline, CDR1 is SGHNT and CDR2 YYREEE (reference sequence). The CDR3 nucleotides read TGTGCCAGCAGCCCCCCGGGGAGCGCCGAACGTGGTGAGCAGTTCTTC. This sequence encodes CASSPPGSAERGEQFF.

V and J are TRBV28 and TRBJ1-6; TRBD1 aligns across 8 bases. With 8 bases clipped from V and 10 bases from J, the junction kept 10 bases outside the gene matches. Germline V gives CDR1 MDHEN, CDR2 SYDVKM. This CDR3 contains 14 residues. The CDR3 is CASGPGQGSSPLHF. The CDR3 DNA sequence: TGTGCCAGCGGCCCCGGACAGGGATCCTCACCCCTCCACTTT.

This clone was detected once. This chain joins TRBV2 and TRBJ2-7, with 11 bases lining up with TRBD2. Germline values: CDR1 SNHLY, CDR2 FYNNEI. V was pared by 10 bases and J by 3 bases, with 5 bases of the junction left unmatched. This CDR3 spans 13 amino acids. The CDR3 bases are TGTGCCAAGAGACTAGCGGGGTACTACGAGCAGTACTTC. Translated, it gives CAKRLAGYYEQYF.

The rearrangement joins TRBV7-3 to TRBJ2-7; maybe TRBD1 (7 bases). CDR1 SGHTA and CDR2 FQGTGA come from the germline V gene. The CDR3 has 13 amino acids. V was clipped by 4 bases and J by 4 bases, with 11 bases between them. The CDR3 region has the DNA TGTGCCAGCAGCTCTTCAGGGGGGTACGAGCAGTACTTC. This codes for CASSSSGGYEQYF.

V usage is TRBV3-1 (or the pseudogene TRBV3-2) and J usage is TRBJ1-5; D is uncertain. Trimming removed 3 bases from V and 7 bases from J, with 10 bases in between. This CDR3 comprises 13 residues. Germline loops: CDR1 LGHDT, CDR2 YNNKEL (reference sequence). CDR3: CASSHNSRQPQHF. The CDR3 bases are TGTGCCAGCAGCCACAACTCTAGACAGCCCCAGCATTTT.

The chain links TRBV4-3 to TRBJ1-5; D ambiguous. Trimming shortened V by 0 bases and J by 5 bases, and 14 bases separated the two germline ends. The CDR3 loop spans 16 amino acids. Germline loops: CDR1 LGHNA, CDR2 YSLEER. This CDR3 is CASSQDAGGSDQPQHF. CDR3 bases: TGCGCCAGCAGCCAAGATGCTGGAGGCAGTGATCAGCCCCAGCATTTT.

The V and J genes are TRBV6-9 and TRBJ1-6; tentative D call: TRBD1 (6 bases). V lost 3 bases, J lost 5 bases, and 11 bases lay in between. Looked up from germline, CDR1 is MNHGY and CDR2 is SVAAGI. The CDR3 runs 15 residues. DNA of the CDR3: TGTGCCAGCAGTTACCCGACAGGAGATAATTCACCCCTCCACTTT. Its protein is CASSYPTGDNSPLHF.

The chain carries TRBV28 and TRBJ1-1; no definite D call. The V end was cut by 7 bases, the J end by 6 bases, with 21 bases between. Germline CDR1 reads MDHEN; CDR2 reads SYDVKM. The CDR3 has 15 amino acids. Written as DNA, the CDR3 is TGTGCCAGCATCTCAGGAGGTGCGGGTTCGTCTGAAGCTTTCTTT. Translated: CASISGGAGSSEAFF.

CDR3 DNA: TGTGCCAGCAGTGGCAGGTTCTACGAGCAGTACTTC. Residues: CASSGRFYEQYF. The rearrangement links TRBV6-6 to TRBJ2-7; D not resolved. CDR1 MNHNY and CDR2 SVGAGI come from the germline V gene (reference sequence). The V end was cut by 5 bases, the J end by 3 bases, with 8 bases between. The CDR3 is 12 residues long.

V usage is TRBV4-3 and J usage is TRBJ1-2, with D possibly TRBD1 on 6 matching bases. Germline loops: CDR1 LGHNA, CDR2 YSLEER. The CDR3 has 15 amino acids. V was pared by 4 bases and J by 2 bases, with 14 bases between. The CDR3 loop reads CASSPSRQENYGYTF. The DNA of the CDR3 is TGCGCCAGCAGCCCTTCCCGACAGGAGAACTATGGCTACACCTTC.

The CDR3 DNA follows: TGTGCCAGCAGCAGGGGGGGCTCCTACAATGAGCAGTTCTTC. Protein sequence: CASSRGGSYNEQFF. This chain uses TRBV7-2 with TRBJ2-1; D may be TRBD2 (7 bases). Trimming left V 5 bases short and J 0 bases short, with 8 bases between. Germline CDR1 reads SGHTA; CDR2 reads FQGNSA. The CDR3 runs 14 residues.

This clone showed up just a few times. The V and J genes are TRBV7-2 and TRBJ2-5; TRBD1 might be the D (5 bases). Per the germline V gene, CDR1 is SGHTA and CDR2 is FQGNSA. The CDR3 is 15 amino acids. Trimming cost V 1 base and J 5 bases, with 14 bases left between them. The CDR3 reads CASSLGIRGLETQYF. In nucleotides, the CDR3 is TGTGCCAGCAGCTTAGGGATTAGGGGTTTGGAGACCCAGTACTTC.

This clone has more than one count but fewer than ten. The rearrangement uses TRBV2 and TRBJ2-7, with TRBD2 matching 13 bases. The CDR3 is 12 amino acids. V lost 6 bases, J lost 7 bases, and 0 bases stayed unmatched. Germline CDR1 reads SNHLY; CDR2 reads FYNNEI. DNA of the CDR3: TGTGCCAGCAGGGGACTAGCGGGGGAGCAGTACTTC. Translating gives CASRGLAGEQYF.

V usage is TRBV7-9 and J usage is TRBJ1-5, with TRBD1 as a possible D gene (5 bases). V was cut by 5 bases and J by 6 bases, with 14 bases left in between. CDR3 length equals 14 residues. Germline V gene lookup returns CDR1 SEHNR and CDR2 FQNEAQ (reference sequence). CDR3 loop: CASSLRVQRQPQHF. CDR3 sequence (DNA): TGTGCCAGCAGCCTCAGGGTTCAGCGTCAGCCCCAGCATTTT.

This rearrangement joins TRBV7-9 to TRBJ2-5; 8 bases line up with TRBD1. The germline V gene encodes CDR1 SEHNR and CDR2 FQNEAQ (reference sequence). The CDR3 is 15 amino acids. V shed 4 bases, J shed 6 bases, and the junction held 10 bases outside the gene matches. CDR3 sequence (DNA): TGTGCCAGCAGCTGGACGGGACAGGCTTGGCAGACCCAGTACTTC. The encoded protein is CASSWTGQAWQTQYF.

Here the CDR3 reads CASRNGGVSYEQYF. In DNA form, the CDR3 reads TGTGCCAGCAGGAACGGCGGCGTCTCCTACGAGCAGTACTTC. The genes are TRBV6-5 and TRBJ2-7; D not certain. Trimming left V 6 bases short and J 0 bases short, with 12 bases between. Germline CDR1 and CDR2: MNHEY and SVGAGI. CDR3 size: 14 residues.

The V gene is TRBV10-3, the J gene TRBJ2-2; no firm D call. V was pared by 4 bases and J by 4 bases, with 10 bases between. The CDR3 runs to 14 residues. The V gene's germline CDR1 is ENHRY and CDR2 SYGVKD. CDR3: CAISGELSTGELFF. In DNA form, the CDR3 reads TGTGCCATCAGTGGTGAATTGAGCACCGGGGAGCTGTTTTTT.

The V call is TRBV5-1, the J call TRBJ1-5, with D hard to call. From germline, CDR1 is SGHRS and CDR2 YFSETQ. Trimming shortened V by 3 bases and J by 0 bases, and 4 bases separated the two germline ends. CDR3 size: 13 residues. The CDR3 here is CASSYGSNQPQHF. The CDR3, as DNA: TGCGCCAGCAGCTACGGTAGCAATCAGCCCCAGCATTTT. Supplemented by reference TRBV5-1 and TRBJ1-5, the full variable domain reads KAGVTQTPRYLIKTRGQQVTLSCSPISGHRSVSWYQQTPGQGLQFLFEYFSETQRNKGNFPGRFSGRQFSNSRSEMNVSTLELGDSALYLCASSYGSNQPQHFGDGTRLSIL.

The chain carries TRBV19 and TRBJ2-7, with 8 positions matching TRBD1. Germline V gives CDR1 LNHDA, CDR2 SQIVND (reference sequence). This CDR3 comprises 12 residues. J was trimmed by 6 bases and V by 5 bases; bases with no gene match: 3. The DNA for the CDR3 is TGTGCCAGTAGTCTCGACAGGGGCGAGCAGTACTTC. Encoded protein: CASSLDRGEQYF.

This chain uses TRBV24-1 with TRBJ2-1, with 8 bases that match TRBD1. CDR1 KGHDR and CDR2 SFDVKD come from the germline V gene. The trim removed 3 bases at V and 5 bases at J, leaving 11 bases unmatched. This CDR3 has 17 residues. In DNA form, the CDR3 reads TGTGCCACCAGTGATCCTGGACAGGGCGTCTTTCACAATGAGCAGTTCTTC. This encodes CATSDPGQGVFHNEQFF.

This clone was detected only once. This sequence joins TRBV3-1 (or the pseudogene TRBV3-2) and TRBJ2-3, with D perhaps TRBD2 (7 bases). Between the trimmed V and J ends, which lost 4 bases and 6 bases, there was a span of 11 bases. This CDR3 has 13 amino acids. CDR1 is LGHDT, CDR2 YNNKEL, per germline (reference sequence). The CDR3: CASSLRGADTQYF. The CDR3 coding sequence is TGTGCCAGCAGCCTCCGGGGGGCGGATACGCAGTATTTT.